This TCR beta chain comes out of a study of cytomegalovirus exposure and HLA in healthy donors. Study-level information: From HLA-typed donors, an early data release held tens of millions of unique TCRs. General study findings and limits: A link between a missense DCLRE1C variant and TCR beta V- and J-gene trimming emerged from a later analysis.

The CDR3 totals 15 residues. V was shortened by 5 bases and J by 4 bases, with 16 bases between the two germline ends. From germline, CDR1 is SGHRS and CDR2 YFSETQ. With 60 Vbeta and 13 Jbeta primers, the PCR was carried out. Measured with immunoSEQ multiplex PCR; TCRdb has only the in-frame clones, and not every one. The data show some 99,000 clones, just under 70% seen once. Healthy bone marrow donors supplied every sample. With regard to this clone: As yet, its antigen is unknown.

The sequenced sample was PBMCs. This clonotype was obtained from a woman between 65 and 79 years old in good health and CMV-seropositive. V and J are TRBV5-1 and TRBJ2-1; weak D call: TRBD2 (6 bases). DNA of the CDR3: TGCGCCAGCAGTTCTTCCGGGACTGCTTACAATGAGCAGTTCTTC. As protein: CASSSSGTAYNEQFF.